This T cell receptor (beta chain) was profiled in a study of blood T cells in healthy people across ages. A J-beta primer mix and a sample-barcoded 5' primer were used in a second PCR of roughly 7 to 12 cycles. MiXCR was run by TCRdb on the 5' RACE reads, yielding one entry per CDR3 protein. The sample holds some 1.8 million distinct CDR3 sequences, 39% seen once. The TCR originated in a human donor in good health. Sample: blood.

CDR3: CAITPQVADTQYF. The CDR3 bases are TGTGCCATCACCCCACAGGTGGCAGATACGCAGTATTTT. The J gene is TRBJ2-3, the V gene TRBV10-3; D possibly corresponds to TRBD1 (5 bases). The CDR3 spans 13 residues. The germline V gene encodes CDR1 ENHRY and CDR2 SYGVKD. V lost 7 bases and J 4 bases, leaving 12 bases between the germline ends.